This T cell receptor (beta chain) was retrieved from a study of blood T cell repertoires in COVID-19. Whole-study context: Samples of COVID-19 (acute and convalescent) were obtained from the United States, Italy and Spain. T cells, B-cell-depleted T cells, or PBMCs supplied cDNA or gDNA.

Recruited during active infection, patients (from Seattle) were subsequently followed longitudinally. Original data processing: Cell counts per sample came from amplifying reference gene primers. Profiled with immunoSEQ multiplex PCR; TCRdb holds only in-frame clones, not every one. V and J calls and clone size are as listed in that table; D and trimming were resolved from the DNA. This sample has 140,000 to 150,000 clones; 70% to 90% occur once, and the top ten carry more than 7.5%. Germline CDR1 and CDR2: ENHRY and SYGVKD. Losses at the gene ends were 6 bases for V and 1 base for J; bases not matched to a gene: 5. The CDR3 runs to 15 residues.

The sample taken for sequencing was peripheral blood. This TCR derives from a woman aged 55-70 years with COVID-19, enrolled during active disease. This chain connects TRBV10-3 to TRBJ2-3; 9 bases match TRBD1. CDR3 DNA: TGTGCCATCAGGATCCGGGACAGGGGCACAGATACGCAGTATTTT. It codes for CAIRIRDRGTDTQYF.